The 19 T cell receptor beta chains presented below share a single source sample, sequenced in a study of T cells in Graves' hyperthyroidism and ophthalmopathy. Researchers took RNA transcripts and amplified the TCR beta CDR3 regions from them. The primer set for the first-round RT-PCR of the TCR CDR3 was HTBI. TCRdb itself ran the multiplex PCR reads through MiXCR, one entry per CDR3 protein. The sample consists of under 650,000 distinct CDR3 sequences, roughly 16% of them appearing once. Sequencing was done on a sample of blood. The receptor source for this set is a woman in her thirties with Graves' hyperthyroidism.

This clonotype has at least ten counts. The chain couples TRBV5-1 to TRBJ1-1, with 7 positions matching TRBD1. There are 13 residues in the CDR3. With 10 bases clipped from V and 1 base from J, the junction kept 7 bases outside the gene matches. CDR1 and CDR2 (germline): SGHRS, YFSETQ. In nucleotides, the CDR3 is TGCGCCGGACGGGACAGACCGAACACTGAAGCTTTCTTT. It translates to CAGRDRPNTEAFF. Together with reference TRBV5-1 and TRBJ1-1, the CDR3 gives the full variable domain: KAGVTQTPRYLIKTRGQQVTLSCSPISGHRSVSWYQQTPGQGLQFLFEYFSETQRNKGNFPGRFSGRQFSNSRSEMNVSTLELGDSALYLCAGRDRPNTEAFFGQGTRLTVV.

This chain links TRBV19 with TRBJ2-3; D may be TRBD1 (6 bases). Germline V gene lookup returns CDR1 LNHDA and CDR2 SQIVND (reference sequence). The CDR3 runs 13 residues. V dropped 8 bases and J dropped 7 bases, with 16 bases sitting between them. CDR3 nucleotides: TGTGCCAGTGGTAAGGGGGTCGGGCATACGCAGTATTTT. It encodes CASGKGVGHTQYF.

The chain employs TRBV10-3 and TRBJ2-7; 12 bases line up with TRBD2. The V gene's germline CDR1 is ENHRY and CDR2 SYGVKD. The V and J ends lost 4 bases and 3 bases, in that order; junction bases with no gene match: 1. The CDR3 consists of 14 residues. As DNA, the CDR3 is TGTGCCATCAGTGGACTAGCGGGAGTCTACGAGCAGTACTTC. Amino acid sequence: CAISGLAGVYEQYF.

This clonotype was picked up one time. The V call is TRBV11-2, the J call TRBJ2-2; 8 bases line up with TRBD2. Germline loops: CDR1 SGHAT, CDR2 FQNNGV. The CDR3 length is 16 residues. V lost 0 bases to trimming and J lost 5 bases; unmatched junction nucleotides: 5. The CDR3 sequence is CASSLDPAGETGELFF. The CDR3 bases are TGTGCCAGCAGCTTAGATCCAGCGGGAGAAACCGGGGAGCTGTTTTTT.

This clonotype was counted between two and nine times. The CDR3 reads CASSQDGAPEGVQYF. The CDR3, as DNA: TGTGCCAGCAGCCAAGACGGGGCGCCTGAGGGGGTGCAGTATTTT. The chain combines TRBV3-1 with TRBJ2-3; possibly TRBD1 for D (6 bases). CDR3 length: 15 residues. Germline V gene lookup returns CDR1 LGHDT and CDR2 YNNKEL (reference sequence). Trimming shortened V by 0 bases and J by 11 bases, and 18 bases separated the two germline ends.

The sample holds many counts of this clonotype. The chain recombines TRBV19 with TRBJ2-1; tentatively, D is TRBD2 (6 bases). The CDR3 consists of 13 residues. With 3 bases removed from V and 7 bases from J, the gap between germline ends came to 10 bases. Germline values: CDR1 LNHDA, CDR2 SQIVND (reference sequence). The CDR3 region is CASSITGGNEQFF. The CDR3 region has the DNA TGTGCCAGTAGTATCACCGGGGGAAATGAGCAGTTCTTC.

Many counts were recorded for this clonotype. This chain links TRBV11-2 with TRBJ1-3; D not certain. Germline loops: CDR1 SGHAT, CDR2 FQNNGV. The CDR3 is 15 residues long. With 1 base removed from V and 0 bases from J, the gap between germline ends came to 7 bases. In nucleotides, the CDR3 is TGTGCCAGCAGCTTAGTGGGCAGCTCTGGAAACACCATATATTTT. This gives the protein CASSLVGSSGNTIYF.

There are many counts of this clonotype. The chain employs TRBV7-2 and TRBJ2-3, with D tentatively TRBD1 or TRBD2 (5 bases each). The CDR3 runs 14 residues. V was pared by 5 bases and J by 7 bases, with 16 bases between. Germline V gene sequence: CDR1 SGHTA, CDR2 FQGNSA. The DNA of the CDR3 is TGTGCCAGCAGCGATCCATGGGACGGATATACGCAGTATTTT. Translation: CASSDPWDGYTQYF. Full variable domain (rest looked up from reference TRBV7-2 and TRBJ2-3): GAGVSQSPSNKVTEKGKDVELRCDPISGHTALYWYRQSLGQGLEFLIYFQGNSAPDKSGLPSDRFSAERTGGSVSTLTIQRTQQEDSAVYLCASSDPWDGYTQYFGPGTRLTVL.

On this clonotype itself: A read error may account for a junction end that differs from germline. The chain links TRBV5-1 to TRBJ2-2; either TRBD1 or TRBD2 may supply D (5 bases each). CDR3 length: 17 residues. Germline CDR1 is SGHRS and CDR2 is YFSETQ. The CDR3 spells CASTLAPGLWGPGELFF. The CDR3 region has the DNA TGCGCCAGCACCTTGGCGCCGGGCCTTTGGGGACCCGGGGAGCTGTTTTTT.

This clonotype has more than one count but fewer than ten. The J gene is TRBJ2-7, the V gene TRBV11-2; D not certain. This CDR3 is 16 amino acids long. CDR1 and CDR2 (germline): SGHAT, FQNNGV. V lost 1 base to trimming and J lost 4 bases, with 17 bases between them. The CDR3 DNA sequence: TGTGCCAGCAGCTTAGGGATTGGCGGCTCGCCATACGAGCAGTACTTC. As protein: CASSLGIGGSPYEQYF.

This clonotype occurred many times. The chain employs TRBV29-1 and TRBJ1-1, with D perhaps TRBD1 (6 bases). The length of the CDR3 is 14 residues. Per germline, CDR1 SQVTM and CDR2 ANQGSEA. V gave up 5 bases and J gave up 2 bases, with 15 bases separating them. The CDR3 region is CSVFPDSANTEAFF. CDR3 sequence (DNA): TGCAGCGTTTTTCCGGACAGCGCCAACACTGAAGCTTTCTTT.

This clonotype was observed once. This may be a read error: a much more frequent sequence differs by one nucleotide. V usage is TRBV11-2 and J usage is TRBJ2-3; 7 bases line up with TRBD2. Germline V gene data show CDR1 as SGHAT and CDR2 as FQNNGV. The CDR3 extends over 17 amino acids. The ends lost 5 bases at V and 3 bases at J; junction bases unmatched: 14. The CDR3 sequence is CASSLRRASGRTDTQYF. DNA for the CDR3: TGTGCCAGCAGCCTACGGAGGGCTAGCGGTAGGACAGATACGCAGTATTTT.

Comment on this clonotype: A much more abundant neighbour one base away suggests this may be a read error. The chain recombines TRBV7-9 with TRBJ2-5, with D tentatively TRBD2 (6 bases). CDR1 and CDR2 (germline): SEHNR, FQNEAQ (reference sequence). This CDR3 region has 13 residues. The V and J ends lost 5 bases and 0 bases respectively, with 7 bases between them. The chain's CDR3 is CASSGRYQETQYF. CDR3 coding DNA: TGTGCCAGCAGCGGGAGGTACCAAGAGACCCAGTACTTC.

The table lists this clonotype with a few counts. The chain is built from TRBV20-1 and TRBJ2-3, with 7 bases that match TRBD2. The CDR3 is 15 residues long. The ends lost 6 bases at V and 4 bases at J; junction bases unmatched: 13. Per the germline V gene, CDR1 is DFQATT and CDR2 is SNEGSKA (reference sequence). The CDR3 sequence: CSAGLGGRGADTQYF. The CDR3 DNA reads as TGCAGTGCGGGATTGGGCGGGAGAGGGGCAGATACGCAGTATTTT.

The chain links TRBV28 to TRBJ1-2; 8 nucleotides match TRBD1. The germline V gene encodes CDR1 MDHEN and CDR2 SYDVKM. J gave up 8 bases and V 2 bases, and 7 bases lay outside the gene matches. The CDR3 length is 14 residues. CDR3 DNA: TGTGCCAGCAGTTTAGGTCGAACAGGGGGGGGCTACACCTTC. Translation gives CASSLGRTGGGYTF.

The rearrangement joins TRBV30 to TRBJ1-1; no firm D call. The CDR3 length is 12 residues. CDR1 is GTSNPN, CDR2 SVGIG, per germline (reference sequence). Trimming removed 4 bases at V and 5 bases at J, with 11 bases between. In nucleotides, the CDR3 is TGTGCCTGGACCCTCTTAAGGACTGAAGCTTTCTTT. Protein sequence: CAWTLLRTEAFF.

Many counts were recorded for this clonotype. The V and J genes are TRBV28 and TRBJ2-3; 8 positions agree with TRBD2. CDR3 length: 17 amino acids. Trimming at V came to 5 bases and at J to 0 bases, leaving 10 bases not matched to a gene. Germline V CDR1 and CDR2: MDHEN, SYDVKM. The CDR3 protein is CASSRGLAGRSTDTQYF. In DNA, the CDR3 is TGTGCCAGCAGTCGGGGGTTAGCGGGAAGAAGCACAGATACGCAGTATTTT.

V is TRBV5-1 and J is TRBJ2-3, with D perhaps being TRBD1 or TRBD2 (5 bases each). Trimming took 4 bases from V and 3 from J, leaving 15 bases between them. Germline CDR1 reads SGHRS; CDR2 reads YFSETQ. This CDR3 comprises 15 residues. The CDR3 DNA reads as TGCGCCAGCAGCCGGGACCCCTGGGTTACAGATACGCAGTATTTT. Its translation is CASSRDPWVTDTQYF.

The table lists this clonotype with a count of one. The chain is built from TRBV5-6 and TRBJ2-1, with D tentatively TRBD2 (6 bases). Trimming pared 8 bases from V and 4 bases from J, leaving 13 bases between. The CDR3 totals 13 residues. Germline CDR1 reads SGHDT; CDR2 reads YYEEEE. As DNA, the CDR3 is TGTGCCAGTATCTCGCGGGGATACAATGAGCAGTTCTTC. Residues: CASISRGYNEQFF. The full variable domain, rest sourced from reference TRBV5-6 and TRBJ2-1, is DAGVTQSPTHLIKTRGQQVTLRCSPKSGHDTVSWYQQALGQGPQFIFQYYEEEERQRGNFPDRFSGHQFPNYSSELNVNALLLGDSALYLCASISRGYNEQFFGPGTRLTVL.